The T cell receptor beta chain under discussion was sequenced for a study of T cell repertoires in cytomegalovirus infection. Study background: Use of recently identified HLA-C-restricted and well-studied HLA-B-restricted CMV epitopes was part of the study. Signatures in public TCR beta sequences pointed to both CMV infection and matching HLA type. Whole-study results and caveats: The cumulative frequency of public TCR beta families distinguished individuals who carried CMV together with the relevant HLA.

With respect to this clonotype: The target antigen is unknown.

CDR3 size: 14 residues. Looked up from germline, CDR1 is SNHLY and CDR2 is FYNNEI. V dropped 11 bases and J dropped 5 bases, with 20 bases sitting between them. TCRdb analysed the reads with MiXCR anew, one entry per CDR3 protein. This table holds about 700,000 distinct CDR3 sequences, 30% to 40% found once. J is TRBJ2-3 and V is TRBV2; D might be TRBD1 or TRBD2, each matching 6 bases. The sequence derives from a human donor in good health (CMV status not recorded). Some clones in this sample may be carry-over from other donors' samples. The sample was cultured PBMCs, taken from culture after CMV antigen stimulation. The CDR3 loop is CAGGRGSNGDTQYF. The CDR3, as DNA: TGTGCCGGGGGGCGTGGGAGTAATGGAGATACGCAGTATTTT.